A selection of T cell receptor beta chains follows, all from one sample in a study of blood T cell repertoires in COVID-19. This table comes from immunoSEQ multiplex PCR, and its TCRdb copy is limited to in-frame clones, with some not included. The repertoire has about 370,000 clones, around 87% of them found once; the top ten carry 10%. The sample was peripheral blood. Every receptor here comes from a woman aged 25-40 years with COVID-19, enrolled during active disease. The CDR3 runs from the conserved cysteine through the conserved F or W. The D gene is left open where the match is weak. Clone size is stated in some rows and not others, as once, few, many or a class when expanded.

TRBV28	NA	TRBJ2-3	TRBD2	CASSLQRTSGDTQYF	TGTGCCAGCAGTTTACAAAGGACTAGCGGAGATACGCAGTATTTT
TRBV7-3	few	TRBJ2-1	TRBD2	CASSQLASSYNEQFF	TGTGCCAGCAGCCAACTAGCGAGCTCCTACAATGAGCAGTTCTTC
TRBV28	once	TRBJ2-7	TRBD1	CASSLFAGTGYNEQYF	TGTGCCAGCAGTTTATTCGCCGGGACAGGGTACAACGAGCAGTACTTC
TRBV7-9	NA	TRBJ2-2	NA	CASTLKGAGELFF	TGTGCCAGCACCTTAAAGGGGGCCGGGGAGCTGTTTTTT
TRBV6-4	NA	TRBJ1-4	TRBD1	CASRPGQGSEKLFF	TGTGCCAGCAGGCCGGGACAGGGGAGTGAAAAACTGTTTTTT
TRBV28	NA	TRBJ2-7	NA	CASSTGDPYEQYF	TGTGCCAGCAGCACAGGTGACCCCTACGAGCAGTACTTC
TRBV19	NA	TRBJ2-7	TRBD1	CASGQGASSSYEQYF	TGTGCCAGCGGACAGGGGGCCTCTAGCTCCTACGAGCAGTACTTC
TRBV5-1	NA	TRBJ2-1	TRBD1	CASSLGAGGEQFF	TGCGCCAGCAGCTTGGGAGCAGGGGGTGAGCAGTTCTTC
TRBV29-1	NA	TRBJ1-1	NA	CSVVGARTEAFF	TGCAGCGTTGTGGGGGCGCGCACTGAAGCTTTCTTT
TRBV5-1	NA	TRBJ1-1	NA	CASSFFPGNTEAFF	TGCGCCAGCAGCTTCTTTCCGGGGAACACTGAAGCTTTCTTT
TRBV2	few	TRBJ2-7	NA	CASSDSWVEVDEQYF	TGTGCCAGCAGTGATTCATGGGTTGAGGTGGACGAGCAGTACTTC
TRBV2	NA	TRBJ1-6	NA	CASSVWRTASPLHF	TGTGCCAGCAGTGTATGGAGGACAGCCTCACCCCTCCACTTT
TRBV5-4	NA	TRBJ2-3	NA	CASSMSSTDTQYF	TGTGCCAGCAGCATGAGTTCCACAGATACGCAGTATTTT
TRBV7-3	NA	TRBJ1-1	TRBD1	CASKLRDGTGTEAFF	TGTGCCAGCAAGCTTAGGGACGGGACAGGCACTGAAGCTTTCTTT
TRBV28	NA	TRBJ1-3	NA	CASSSTRGRSSGNTIYF	TGTGCCAGCAGTTCCACCAGGGGCAGGAGCTCTGGAAACACCATATATTTT